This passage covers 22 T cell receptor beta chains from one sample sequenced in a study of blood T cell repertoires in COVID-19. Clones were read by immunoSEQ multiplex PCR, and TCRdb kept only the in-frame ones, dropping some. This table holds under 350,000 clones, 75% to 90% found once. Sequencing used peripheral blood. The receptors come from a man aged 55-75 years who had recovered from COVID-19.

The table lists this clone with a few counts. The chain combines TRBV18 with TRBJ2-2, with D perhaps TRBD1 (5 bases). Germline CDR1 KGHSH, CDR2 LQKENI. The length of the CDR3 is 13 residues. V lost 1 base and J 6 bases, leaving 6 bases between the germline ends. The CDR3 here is CASSPLGAGELFF. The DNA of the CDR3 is TGTGCCAGCTCACCACTAGGGGCCGGGGAGCTGTTTTTT.

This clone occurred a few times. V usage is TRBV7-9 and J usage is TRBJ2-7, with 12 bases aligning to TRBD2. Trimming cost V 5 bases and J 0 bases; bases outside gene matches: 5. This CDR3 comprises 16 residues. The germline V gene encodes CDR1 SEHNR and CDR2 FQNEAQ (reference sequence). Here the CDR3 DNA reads TGTGCCAGCAGCGCACAGACTAGCGGGAGCTCCTACGAGCAGTACTTC. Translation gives CASSAQTSGSSYEQYF.

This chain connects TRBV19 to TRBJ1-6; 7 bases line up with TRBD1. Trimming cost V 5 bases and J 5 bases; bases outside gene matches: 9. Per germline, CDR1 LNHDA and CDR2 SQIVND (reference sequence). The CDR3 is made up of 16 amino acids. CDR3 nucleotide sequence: TGTGCCAGTAGTCGTGGGCAGGGGGGAAATAATTCACCCCTCCACTTT. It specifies CASSRGQGGNNSPLHF.

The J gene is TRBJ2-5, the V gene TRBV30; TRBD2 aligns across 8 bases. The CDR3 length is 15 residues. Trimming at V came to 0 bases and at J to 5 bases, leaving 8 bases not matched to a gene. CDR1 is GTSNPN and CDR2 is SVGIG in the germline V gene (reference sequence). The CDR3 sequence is CAWSVSGGAGETQYF. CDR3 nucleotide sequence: TGTGCCTGGAGTGTGAGCGGGGGAGCTGGGGAGACCCAGTACTTC.

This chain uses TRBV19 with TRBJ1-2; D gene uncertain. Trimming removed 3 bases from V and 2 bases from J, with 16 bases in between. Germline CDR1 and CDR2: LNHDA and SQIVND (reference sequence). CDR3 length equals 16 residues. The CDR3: CASSIFKQAANYGYTF. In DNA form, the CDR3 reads TGTGCCAGTAGTATCTTCAAGCAGGCTGCCAACTATGGCTACACCTTC.

The CDR3 nucleotides are TGTGCCAGCAGCTTTGGAGCGGGAGGGCAAGGCGAGCAGTTCTTC. This translates into CASSFGAGGQGEQFF. The V call is TRBV5-4, the J call TRBJ2-1, with TRBD2 matching 10 bases. CDR3 length: 15 amino acids. Germline V gene lookup returns CDR1 SGHNT and CDR2 YYREEE (reference sequence). With V trimmed by 2 bases and J by 10 bases, 9 bases remained unmatched.

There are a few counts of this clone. CDR3 DNA: TGTGCCAGCTCACCTCTTGACAGGGGAGAAGGCTACACCTTC. It translates to CASSPLDRGEGYTF. This rearrangement joins TRBV18 to TRBJ1-2, with TRBD1 identical over 8 bases. This CDR3 has 14 residues. In germline, CDR1 is KGHSH, CDR2 LQKENI. V was clipped by 3 bases and J by 8 bases; unmatched bases: 8.

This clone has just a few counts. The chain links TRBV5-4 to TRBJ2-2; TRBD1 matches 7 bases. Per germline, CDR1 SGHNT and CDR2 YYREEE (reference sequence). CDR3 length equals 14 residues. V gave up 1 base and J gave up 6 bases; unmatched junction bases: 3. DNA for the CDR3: TGTGCCAGCAGCTTGCCAGACAGGGCCGGGGAGCTGTTTTTT. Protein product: CASSLPDRAGELFF.

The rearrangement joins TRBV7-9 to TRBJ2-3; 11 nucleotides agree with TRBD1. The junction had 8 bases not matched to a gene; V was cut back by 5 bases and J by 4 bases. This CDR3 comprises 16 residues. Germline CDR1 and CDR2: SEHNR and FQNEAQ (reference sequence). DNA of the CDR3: TGTGCCAGCAGCGCCTCGGACAGGGGGCGCGCAGATACGCAGTATTTT. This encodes CASSASDRGRADTQYF.

In DNA, the CDR3 is TGTGCCAGCAGCCAGGGAGCGGGAGGGCCGAAGACCCAGTACTTC. Translating it yields CASSQGAGGPKTQYF. The rearrangement links TRBV3-1 (or the pseudogene TRBV3-2) to TRBJ2-5, with 10 bases lining up with TRBD2. This CDR3 has 15 amino acids. The germline CDR1 and CDR2 sequences are LGHDT and YNNKEL (reference sequence). The trim removed 3 bases at V and 6 bases at J, leaving 7 bases unmatched.

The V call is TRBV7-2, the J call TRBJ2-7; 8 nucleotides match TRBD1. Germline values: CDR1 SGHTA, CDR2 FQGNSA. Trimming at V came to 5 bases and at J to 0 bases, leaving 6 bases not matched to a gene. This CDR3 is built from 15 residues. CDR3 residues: CASSTRQGSSYEQYF. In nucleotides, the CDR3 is TGTGCCAGCAGCACCCGACAGGGGAGCTCCTACGAGCAGTACTTC. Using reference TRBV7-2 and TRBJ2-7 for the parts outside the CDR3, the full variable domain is GAGVSQSPSNKVTEKGKDVELRCDPISGHTALYWYRQSLGQGLEFLIYFQGNSAPDKSGLPSDRFSAERTGGSVSTLTIQRTQQEDSAVYLCASSTRQGSSYEQYFGPGTRLTVT.

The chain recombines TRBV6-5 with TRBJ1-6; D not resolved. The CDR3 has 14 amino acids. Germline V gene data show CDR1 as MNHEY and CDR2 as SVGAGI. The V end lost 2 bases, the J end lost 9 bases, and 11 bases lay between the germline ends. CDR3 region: CASSYNPGLSPLHF. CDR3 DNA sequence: TGTGCCAGCAGTTACAATCCCGGTCTTTCACCCCTCCACTTT.

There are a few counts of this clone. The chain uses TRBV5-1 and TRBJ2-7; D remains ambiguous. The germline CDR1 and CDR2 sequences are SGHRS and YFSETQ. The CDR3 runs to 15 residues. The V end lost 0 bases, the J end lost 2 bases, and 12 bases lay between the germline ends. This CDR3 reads CASSLGAIKTYEQYF. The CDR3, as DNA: TGCGCCAGCAGCTTGGGGGCTATAAAAACCTACGAGCAGTACTTC.

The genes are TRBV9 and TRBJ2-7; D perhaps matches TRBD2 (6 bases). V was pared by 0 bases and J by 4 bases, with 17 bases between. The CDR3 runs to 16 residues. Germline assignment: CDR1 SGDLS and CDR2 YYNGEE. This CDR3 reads CASSVGVGGVGYEQYF. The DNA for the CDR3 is TGTGCCAGCAGCGTAGGGGTCGGGGGTGTTGGGTACGAGCAGTACTTC.

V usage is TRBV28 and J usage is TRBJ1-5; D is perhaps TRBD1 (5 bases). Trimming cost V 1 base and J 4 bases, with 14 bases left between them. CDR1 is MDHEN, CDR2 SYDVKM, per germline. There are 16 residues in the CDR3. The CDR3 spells CASSLYLAGGNQPQHF. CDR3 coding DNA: TGTGCCAGCAGTTTATACCTAGCGGGGGGTAATCAGCCCCAGCATTTT.

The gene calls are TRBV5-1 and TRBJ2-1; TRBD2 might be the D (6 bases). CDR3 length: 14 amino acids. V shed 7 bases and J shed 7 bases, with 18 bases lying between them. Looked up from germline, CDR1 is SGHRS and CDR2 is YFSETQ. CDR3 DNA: TGCGCCAGCGGGACGTCGCCGGGGGTAAATGAGCAGTTCTTC. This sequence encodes CASGTSPGVNEQFF.

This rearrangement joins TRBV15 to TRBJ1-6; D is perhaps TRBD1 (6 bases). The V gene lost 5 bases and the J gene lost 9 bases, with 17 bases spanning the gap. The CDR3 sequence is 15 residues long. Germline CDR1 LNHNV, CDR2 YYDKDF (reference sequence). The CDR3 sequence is CATSRQGGAGSPLHF. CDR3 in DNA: TGTGCCACCAGCCGCCAAGGGGGGGCAGGTTCACCCCTCCACTTT.

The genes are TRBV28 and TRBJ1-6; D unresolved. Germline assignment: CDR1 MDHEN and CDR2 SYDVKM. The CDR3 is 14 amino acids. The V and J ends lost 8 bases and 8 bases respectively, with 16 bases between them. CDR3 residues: CASVRAGRDSPLHF. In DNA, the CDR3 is TGTGCCAGCGTTCGGGCGGGCCGGGATTCACCCCTCCACTTT. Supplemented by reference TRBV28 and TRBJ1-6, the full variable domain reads DVKVTQSSRYLVKRTGEKVFLECVQDMDHENMFWYRQDPGLGLRLIYFSYDVKMKEKGDIPEGYSVSREKKERFSLILESASTNQTSMYLCASVRAGRDSPLHFGNGTRLTVT.

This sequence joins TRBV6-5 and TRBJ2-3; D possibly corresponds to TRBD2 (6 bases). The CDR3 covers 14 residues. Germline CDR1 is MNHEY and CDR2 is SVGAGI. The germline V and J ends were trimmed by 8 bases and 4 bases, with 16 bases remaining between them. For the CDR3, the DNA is TGTGCCAGCCTCCCCGGCGGGGCGCCAGATACGCAGTATTTT. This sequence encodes CASLPGGAPDTQYF.

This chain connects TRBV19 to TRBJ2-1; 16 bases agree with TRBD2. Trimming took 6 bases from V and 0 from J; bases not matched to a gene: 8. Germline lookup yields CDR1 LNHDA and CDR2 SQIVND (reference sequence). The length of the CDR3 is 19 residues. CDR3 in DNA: TGTGCCAGTAGCGCAACGGGACTAGCGGGAGGGAGCTCCTACAATGAGCAGTTCTTC. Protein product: CASSATGLAGGSSYNEQFF.

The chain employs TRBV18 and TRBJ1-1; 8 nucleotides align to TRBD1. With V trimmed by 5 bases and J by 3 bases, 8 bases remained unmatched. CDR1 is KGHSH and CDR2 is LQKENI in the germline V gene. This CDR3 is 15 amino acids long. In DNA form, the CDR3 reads TGTGCCAGCTCAGGAAGACAGGGGTTCGACACTGAAGCTTTCTTT. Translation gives CASSGRQGFDTEAFF. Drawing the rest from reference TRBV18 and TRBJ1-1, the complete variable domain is NAGVMQNPRHLVRRRGQEARLRCSPMKGHSHVYWYRQLPEEGLKFMVYLQKENIIDESGMPKERFSAEFPKEGPSILRIQQVVRGDSAAYFCASSGRQGFDTEAFFGQGTRLTVV.

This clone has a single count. The chain's CDR3 is CASSIDVSGFLSGANVLTF. The CDR3 DNA follows: TGTGCCAGTAGTATAGATGTGTCAGGGTTCCTCTCTGGGGCCAACGTCCTGACTTTC. The chain carries TRBV19 and TRBJ2-6; D perhaps matches TRBD1 (5 bases). There are 19 residues in the CDR3. CDR1 LNHDA and CDR2 SQIVND come from the germline V gene (reference sequence). Trimming left V 0 bases short and J 0 bases short, with 15 bases between.